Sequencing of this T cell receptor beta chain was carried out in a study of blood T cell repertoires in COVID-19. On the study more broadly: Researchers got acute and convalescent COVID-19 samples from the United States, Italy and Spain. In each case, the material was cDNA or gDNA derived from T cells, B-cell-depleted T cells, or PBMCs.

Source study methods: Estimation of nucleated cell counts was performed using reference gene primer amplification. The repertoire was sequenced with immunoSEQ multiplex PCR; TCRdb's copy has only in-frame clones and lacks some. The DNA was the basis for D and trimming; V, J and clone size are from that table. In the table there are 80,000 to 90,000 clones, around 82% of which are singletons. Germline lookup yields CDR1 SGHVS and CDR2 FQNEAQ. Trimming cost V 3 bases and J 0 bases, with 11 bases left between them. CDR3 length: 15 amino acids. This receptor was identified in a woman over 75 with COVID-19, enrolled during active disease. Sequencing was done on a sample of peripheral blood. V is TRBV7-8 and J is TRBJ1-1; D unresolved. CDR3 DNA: TGTGCCAGCAGCTTGAACATACAGTTGAACACTGAAGCTTTCTTT. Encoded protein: CASSLNIQLNTEAFF.